Sequencing of this T cell receptor (beta chain) was carried out in a study of regulatory T cells in long-lasting Graves disease. Researchers made TCR beta libraries by using iRepertoire HTBI primers and running Arm-PCR on CDR3 regions. Each CDR3 protein gets one entry after TCRdb re-called the multiplex PCR reads with MiXCR. Among about 470,000 distinct CDR3 sequences, under 15% were seen once, and the ten largest hold 16%. Germline CDR1 and CDR2: MGHRA and YSYEKL. This CDR3 contains 13 residues. V lost 0 bases and J 8 bases, leaving 8 bases between the germline ends. General study findings and limits: There were preferences for TRBV28, TRBJ1-2 and TRBJ2-5 in persistent disease.

The time point is: newly diagnosed GD, antithyroid drugs for less than 3 months. From PBMCs, RNA was extracted and then used to make the TCR library. Note on this clonotype: Its target is not known.

The same sample was also studied in work on T cells in Graves' hyperthyroidism and ophthalmopathy. That source reports: Graves' hyperthyroidism without ophthalmopathy progression within 18 months was termed stable. The study used the HTBI primer set for a first-round RT-PCR of the TCR CDR3. The model forecast ophthalmopathy, anticipating it by a median about 6.5 months before onset.

The chain couples TRBV4-1 to TRBJ1-3; D not resolved. The specimen comprised peripheral blood mononuclear cells (PBMCs), sampled at new diagnosis, from a patient treated with antithyroid drugs. The receptor was derived from a woman aged 25-40 years with Graves disease. The CDR3 here is CASSQEVRYTIYF. Here the CDR3 DNA reads TGCGCCAGCAGCCAAGAGGTCCGTTACACCATATATTTT.